The source of this T cell receptor beta chain is a study of T-cell memory formation after mild COVID-19. Broader study findings: The authors left the SARS-CoV-2 specificity of second-wave clones peaking on day 37 unconfirmed. Clones contracting over day 15 to 85 were CD4/CD8 balanced, with later expanders leaning CD4+. Certain responding clones were present in pre-infection memory, suggesting participation of cross-reactive memory.

This clonotype showed up many times. Its target is not known. TCRdb called the 5' RACE reads again in MiXCR, with one record for every CDR3 protein. The sample has around 310,000 distinct CDR3 sequences, more than 20% seen once. CDR1 and CDR2 (germline): ENHRY, SYGVKD. Trimming cost V 0 bases and J 0 bases; bases outside gene matches: 5. This CDR3 has 17 amino acids. The receptor's source is a man between 18 and 35 years old who had mild COVID-19 (a few samples of this study predate the infection). Cell type and time point are not known. Sequencing was performed on PBMCs or a T cell subset sorted from them (not recorded which). This chain uses TRBV10-3 with TRBJ2-7, with TRBD2 matching over 10 bases. The CDR3 protein is CAISESLAGDHSYEQYF. CDR3 coding DNA: TGTGCCATCAGTGAGTCGCTAGCGGGGGACCACTCCTACGAGCAGTACTTC.